This paragraph covers one T cell receptor beta chain sequence. J was trimmed by 0 bases and V by 5 bases; bases with no gene match: 6. The V gene's germline CDR1 is SQVTM and CDR2 ANQGSEA. The CDR3 is made up of 15 amino acids. Reverse transcription of about 0.5 to 1 ug RNA was carried out with random hexamers. TCRdb re-analysed the immunoSEQ multiplex PCR reads in MiXCR, keeping a single row per CDR3 protein. The top ten hold approximately 0.1% of the sample, which has about 200,000 distinct CDR3 sequences, around 95% seen once. These data come from a study of CD8 T cells in Susac syndrome. J is TRBJ2-3 and V is TRBV29-1, with 9 bases lining up with TRBD2. Sequencing was performed on CD4+ T cells from PBMCs. The origin of this receptor is a human donor in good health. CDR3 region: CSVPLAGISTDTQYF. The CDR3 DNA is TGCAGCGTTCCCCTAGCGGGGATTAGCACAGATACGCAGTATTTT.